This is a list of T cell receptor beta chains from one sample in a study of tumor-infiltrating lymphocytes in primary liver carcinoma. TCRdb passed the multiplex PCR reads through MiXCR, listing each CDR3 protein once. The profile covers around 71,000 distinct CDR3 sequences, with 60% to 80% appearing a single time and approximately 13% taken by the ten largest. Sample: liver tumor tissue from sampling region 4. These receptor sequences come from a woman aged 60-70 years with primary liver carcinoma and hepatitis B virus infection. Each CDR3 is given with its conserved first and last residue. The D gene is left open where the match is weak. Where a row states a size, it is once, few, many or the class of an expanded clone; other rows omit it.

D	V	J	size	CDR3	DNA
.	TRBV29-1	TRBJ2-7	.	CSIEVGHTNEQYF	TGCAGCATTGAAGTCGGTCACACCAACGAGCAGTACTTC
TRBD2	TRBV2	TRBJ2-7	few	CASTGGRAYEQYF	TGTGCCAGCACGGGCGGGAGGGCCTACGAGCAGTACTTC
.	TRBV6-2/TRBV6-3	TRBJ2-7	.	CVSTRESIPYEQYF	TGTGTCAGCACGAGGGAGAGTATCCCCTACGAGCAGTACTTC
.	TRBV30	TRBJ2-3	.	CVWSFEEFSTDTQYF	TGTGTCTGGAGCTTCGAGGAATTCTCCACAGATACGCAGTATTTT
.	TRBV6-5	TRBJ2-3	once	CASSPGPHDGTQYF	TGTGCCAGCAGTCCTGGTCCTCATGACGGTACGCAGTATTTT
TRBD1	TRBV7-9	TRBJ2-7	.	CASSLASSPGTGFYYEQYF	TGTGCCAGCAGCTTAGCTTCGTCACCGGGGACAGGGTTTTACTACGAGCAGTACTTC
.	TRBV14	TRBJ1-5	many	CASSLGLRQPQHF	TGTGCCAGCAGCCTGGGACTTCGGCAGCCCCAGCATTTT
.	TRBV12-3/TRBV12-4	TRBJ2-2	many	CASSFWGGGTGELFF	TGTGCCAGCAGTTTTTGGGGCGGCGGGACCGGGGAGCTGTTTTTT
TRBD1	TRBV7-9	TRBJ1-4	many	CASSSPSHTGAEKLFF	TGTGCCAGCAGCTCCCCCTCCCACACAGGGGCGGAAAAACTGTTTTTT
.	TRBV29-1	TRBJ2-3	.	CSVGETPDGSLTDTQYF	TGCAGCGTTGGGGAAACCCCGGACGGAAGCCTTACAGATACGCAGTATTTT
TRBD1	TRBV10-3	TRBJ2-2	.	CDIRTGDMNTGELFF	TGTGACATCAGGACAGGGGACATGAACACCGGGGAGCTGTTTTTT